These 23 T cell receptor beta chains originate from one sample sequenced in a study of blood T cells in healthy people across ages. For the second PCR, which ran for roughly 6 to 12 cycles, a sample-barcoded 5' primer and a J-beta primer mix were used. Via MiXCR, TCRdb re-called the 5' RACE reads, giving one row per CDR3 protein. The table shows around 900,000 distinct CDR3 sequences, with around 54% occurring only once. The sample taken for sequencing was blood. The receptors were sampled from a woman aged 55-69 years in good health.

This rearrangement joins TRBV6-5 to TRBJ1-2; a possible D gene is TRBD1 (5 bases). V was shortened by 6 bases and J by 6 bases, with 14 bases between the two germline ends. This CDR3 is built from 13 residues. Germline loops: CDR1 MNHEY, CDR2 SVGAGI. The CDR3 region is CASRKTEANGYTF. CDR3 DNA sequence: TGTGCCAGCAGAAAGACAGAAGCCAATGGCTACACCTTC.

This clonotype was seen only a few times. The V and J genes are TRBV5-1 and TRBJ2-4; 11 nucleotides match TRBD2. The J call may be incorrect, as the DNA end agrees better with TRBJ2-7. The germline gives CDR1 SGHRS, CDR2 YFSETQ. There are 14 residues in the CDR3. The CDR3 DNA reads TGCGCCAGCCGACTAGCGGGACCTGTTTACGAGCAGTACTTC. As protein: CASRLAGPVYEQYF.

The chain has TRBV6-4 and TRBJ1-2; D is unresolved. The germline V gene has CDR1 MRHNA and CDR2 SNTAGT. The V and J ends lost 6 bases and 8 bases respectively, with 25 bases between them. The CDR3 length is 16 residues. Here the CDR3 reads CASSEFPPTGHRGYTF. CDR3 DNA: TGTGCCAGCAGCGAGTTCCCCCCGACCGGCCATAGAGGCTACACCTTC.

On this clonotype itself: Its ends do not fully match the called genes, so a read error is possible. CDR3 in DNA: TGTGCCAGCAGCTTGCGGGGGAGTTGGACAGATGCGCAGTATTTT. Residues: CASSLRGSWTDAQYF. This rearrangement joins TRBV5-6 to TRBJ2-3; D is perhaps TRBD1 or TRBD2 (6 bases each). This CDR3 has 15 residues. Germline CDR1 reads SGHDT; CDR2 reads YYEEEE.

This clonotype has just a few counts. The chain couples TRBV24-1 to TRBJ2-5; tentative D call: TRBD1 (6 bases). CDR1 and CDR2 (germline): KGHDR, SFDVKD. This CDR3 is built from 13 residues. Trimming stripped 7 bases from V and 6 bases from J, with 14 bases between. CDR3 amino acids: CATSGDIPKTQYF. CDR3 nucleotide sequence: TGTGCCACCAGCGGGGACATTCCCAAGACCCAGTACTTC.

The chain is built from TRBV4-1 and TRBJ2-3, with D unresolved. Trimming took 3 bases from V and 1 from J, leaving 11 bases between them. Per the germline V gene, CDR1 is MGHRA and CDR2 is YSYEKL. CDR3 length: 15 amino acids. The CDR3 loop is CASSHLLAGTDTQYF. The DNA for the CDR3 is TGCGCCAGCAGCCACTTGCTCGCAGGCACAGATACGCAGTATTTT.

With respect to this clonotype: A read error may produce the germline difference seen at one junction end. V is TRBV4-3 and J is TRBJ2-2, with D perhaps matching TRBD2 (6 bases). The CDR3 extends over 16 amino acids. CDR1 and CDR2 (germline): LGHNA, YSLEER. CDR3 in amino acids: CASSQDRASTIGGLFF. CDR3 nucleotide sequence: TGCGCCAGCAGCCAAGATAGGGCCAGTACAATCGGGGGGCTGTTTTTT.

J is TRBJ2-7 and V is TRBV7-2, with no clear D. Trimming removed 5 bases at V and 7 bases at J, with 12 bases between. The CDR3 spans 12 residues. Germline lookup yields CDR1 SGHTA and CDR2 FQGNSA. The DNA of the CDR3 is TGTGCCAGCAGCCCCACGTCAACTGAGCAGTACTTC. Amino acids: CASSPTSTEQYF.

V gene TRBV15 combines with J gene TRBJ2-7, with D uncertain. TRBJ2-5 explains the end of the DNA better; the J call may be wrong. CDR1 and CDR2 from the germline V gene are LNHNV and YYDKDF (reference sequence). The CDR3 runs 14 residues. The CDR3 here is CATSRDRNQETQYF. In nucleotides, the CDR3 is TGTGCCACCAGCAGAGACCGTAATCAAGAGACCCAGTACTTC.

In its sample, this clonotype was seen a few times. This chain joins TRBV11-2 and TRBJ2-4, with 10 bases identical to TRBD1. The J call may be faulty, since TRBJ2-5 better matches the DNA end. The germline gives CDR1 SGHAT, CDR2 FQNNGV. The CDR3 runs 15 residues. DNA for the CDR3: TGTGCCAGCAGTTGGGACAGGGGTTATGGGGAGACCCAGTACTTC. It is translated as CASSWDRGYGETQYF.

The chain has TRBV6-2 or TRBV6-3 and TRBJ2-3; D might be TRBD2 (6 bases). Germline CDR1 MNHEY, CDR2 SVGEGT. The CDR3 sequence is 20 residues long. The V end lost 2 bases, the J end lost 1 base, and 25 bases lay between the germline ends. The CDR3 sequence: CASSYRASEPLATGTDTQYF. The CDR3 region has the DNA TGTGCCAGCAGTTACAGGGCTTCCGAACCACTAGCTACGGGCACAGATACGCAGTATTTT.

This clonotype was counted only a few times. The chain recombines TRBV20-1 with TRBJ2-7; 10 nucleotides align to TRBD1. V dropped 3 bases and J dropped 4; count of bases not matched to a gene: 3. Germline V gene data show CDR1 as DFQATT and CDR2 as SNEGSKA (reference sequence). The CDR3 is 13 amino acids. The DNA for the CDR3 is TGCAGTGCTAGCGGACAGGGGGAATACGAGCAGTACTTC. The encoded protein is CSASGQGEYEQYF.

This clonotype has just a few counts. This rearrangement joins TRBV6-1 to TRBJ2-7; D is possibly TRBD1 (6 bases). Germline lookup yields CDR1 MNHNS and CDR2 SASEGT. The CDR3 runs to 15 residues. V lost 7 bases and J 5 bases, leaving 21 bases between the germline ends. CDR3 loop: CASTAFGGRSDEQYF. CDR3 DNA: TGTGCCAGCACTGCCTTTGGGGGCAGATCCGACGAGCAGTACTTC.

The rearrangement links TRBV19 to TRBJ2-4, with unresolved D. The J call may be wrong; the DNA end is better matched by TRBJ2-7. CDR3 length: 13 residues. Germline V gene sequence: CDR1 LNHDA, CDR2 SQIVND (reference sequence). The CDR3 bases are TGTGCCAGTAAATCCGGTACCTCCTACGAGCAGTACTTC. Amino acids: CASKSGTSYEQYF.

This CDR3 is CASSVEGSSPLYNEQFF. The CDR3 DNA reads TGCGCCAGCAGCGTGGAGGGGTCTAGTCCCCTCTACAATGAGCAGTTCTTC. The chain links TRBV5-1 to TRBJ2-1, with D perhaps matching TRBD2 (6 bases). The ends were cut back, 4 bases at V and 3 bases at J, with 20 bases in the middle. The CDR3 has 17 residues. Germline assignment: CDR1 SGHRS and CDR2 YFSETQ. The whole variable domain, remainder taken from reference TRBV5-1 and TRBJ2-1, is KAGVTQTPRYLIKTRGQQVTLSCSPISGHRSVSWYQQTPGQGLQFLFEYFSETQRNKGNFPGRFSGRQFSNSRSEMNVSTLELGDSALYLCASSVEGSSPLYNEQFFGPGTRLTVL.

This clonotype was recorded once. V is TRBV27 and J is TRBJ1-2; unclear D gene. The CDR3 is 13 residues long. Germline lookup yields CDR1 MNHEY and CDR2 SMNVEV (reference sequence). V gave up 6 bases and J gave up 8 bases, with 16 bases separating them. The CDR3 reads CASSRTFEGGYTF. In DNA form, the CDR3 reads TGTGCCAGCAGCCGCACGTTCGAGGGCGGCTACACCTTC.

With regard to this clonotype: One end of the junction varies from germline; a read error may be responsible. This chain links TRBV6-6 with TRBJ1-6; D unclear. Per the germline V gene, CDR1 is MNHNY and CDR2 is SVGAGI (reference sequence). The CDR3 totals 14 residues. The CDR3: CASRGSSYDSPLHF. The CDR3 region has the DNA TGTGCCAGCAGGGGTAGCTCCTATGATTCACCCCTCCACTTT.

This clonotype was detected a few times. V gene TRBV5-1 combines with J gene TRBJ2-1; D is uncertain. CDR1 and CDR2 (germline): SGHRS, YFSETQ. This CDR3 region has 14 residues. Trimming shortened V by 5 bases and J by 0 bases, and 9 bases separated the two germline ends. The CDR3 DNA is TGCGCCAGCAGTGGCGGAAACTCCTACAATGAGCAGTTCTTC. Protein sequence: CASSGGNSYNEQFF.

This chain connects TRBV6-2 or TRBV6-3 to TRBJ2-6; 8 bases align to TRBD2. CDR3 length: 17 residues. V shed 5 bases and J 3 bases; nucleotides not matched to a gene: 9. The germline CDR1 and CDR2 sequences are MNHEY and SVGEGT. CDR3 bases: TGTGCCAGCAGTAAACCGGGACTAGAGCTTGGGGCCAACGTCCTGACTTTC. The encoded protein is CASSKPGLELGANVLTF.

The chain links TRBV20-1 to TRBJ2-7; 8 bases fit TRBD1. Germline CDR1 reads DFQATT; CDR2 reads SNEGSKA (reference sequence). The CDR3 contains 13 residues. V gave up 1 base and J gave up 3 bases; unmatched junction bases: 2. In nucleotides, the CDR3 is TGCAGTGCTAGAGCTGGACAGGGCTACGAGCAGTACTTC. Encoded protein: CSARAGQGYEQYF.

CDR3 amino acids: CASSYSKRETNEKLFF. The CDR3 nucleotides are TGTGCCAGCAGTTACTCTAAGAGGGAAACTAATGAAAAACTGTTTTTT. The genes are TRBV6-5 and TRBJ1-4; no clear D gene. CDR1 and CDR2 from the germline V gene are MNHEY and SVGAGI. There are 16 residues in the CDR3. Trimming pared 0 bases from V and 1 base from J, leaving 9 bases between.

In this sample, this clonotype turned up a few times. The rearrangement uses TRBV7-9 and TRBJ2-1; 9 bases fit TRBD1. The CDR3 extends over 13 amino acids. V lost 4 bases and J lost 13; bases outside the gene matches: 8. The germline gives CDR1 SEHNR, CDR2 FQNEAQ (reference sequence). For the CDR3, the DNA is TGTGCCAGCAGCTCCGGACAGGGGTGGACCCAGTTCTTC. Protein sequence: CASSSGQGWTQFF.

The V and J genes are TRBV18 and TRBJ2-5; D is uncertain. The assigned J gene may be wrong: the sequence end matches TRBJ2-7 better. Germline V gives CDR1 KGHSH, CDR2 LQKENI. This CDR3 has 14 residues. Here the CDR3 reads CASSPRNSPYEQYF. The CDR3 DNA is TGTGCCAGCTCACCACGGAACAGCCCCTACGAGCAGTACTTC.